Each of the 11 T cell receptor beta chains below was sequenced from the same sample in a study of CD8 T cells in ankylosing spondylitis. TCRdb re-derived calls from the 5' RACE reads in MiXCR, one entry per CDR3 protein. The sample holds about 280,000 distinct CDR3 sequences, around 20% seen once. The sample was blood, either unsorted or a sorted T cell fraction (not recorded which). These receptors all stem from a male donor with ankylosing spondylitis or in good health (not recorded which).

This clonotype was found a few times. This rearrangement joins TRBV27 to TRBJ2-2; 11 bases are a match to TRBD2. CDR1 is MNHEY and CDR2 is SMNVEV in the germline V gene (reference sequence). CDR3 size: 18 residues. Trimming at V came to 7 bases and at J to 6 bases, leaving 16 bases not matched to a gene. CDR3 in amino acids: CASTTGTILAGVPGELFF. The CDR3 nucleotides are TGTGCCAGCACCACCGGGACAATACTAGCGGGAGTACCCGGGGAGCTGTTTTTT.

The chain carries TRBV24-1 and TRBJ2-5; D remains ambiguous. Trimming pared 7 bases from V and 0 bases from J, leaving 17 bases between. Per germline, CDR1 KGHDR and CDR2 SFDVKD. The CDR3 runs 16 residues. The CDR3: CATSPGFTGHQETQYF. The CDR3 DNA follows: TGTGCCACCAGCCCCGGGTTCACGGGCCACCAAGAGACCCAGTACTTC.

The CDR3 reads CAIRGDPSGRAGNEQFF. As DNA, the CDR3 is TGTGCCATCCGAGGGGACCCTAGCGGGAGGGCGGGCAATGAGCAGTTCTTC. The chain couples TRBV10-3 to TRBJ2-1, with 12 bases aligning to TRBD2. The V and J ends lost 8 bases and 6 bases, in that order; junction bases with no gene match: 14. CDR1 and CDR2 (germline): ENHRY, SYGVKD. This CDR3 is built from 17 residues.

The CDR3 spells CASSQETVQTNLIYGYTF. The CDR3 DNA reads as TGCGCCAGCAGCCAAGAAACGGTTCAGACAAACCTAATCTATGGCTACACCTTC. The chain employs TRBV4-1 and TRBJ1-2, with unresolved D. The CDR3 sequence is 18 residues long. Trimming pared 0 bases from V and 4 bases from J, leaving 21 bases between. Germline loops: CDR1 MGHRA, CDR2 YSYEKL.

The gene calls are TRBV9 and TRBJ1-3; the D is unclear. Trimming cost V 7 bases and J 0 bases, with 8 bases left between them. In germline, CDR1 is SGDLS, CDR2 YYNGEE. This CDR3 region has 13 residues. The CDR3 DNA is TGTGCCAGCGGTAGGGACTCTGGAAACACCATATATTTT. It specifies CASGRDSGNTIYF.

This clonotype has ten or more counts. The CDR3 is CASSFQGLNTEAFF. In DNA form, the CDR3 reads TGTGCCAGCAGTTTCCAAGGGTTGAACACTGAAGCTTTCTTT. This chain uses TRBV12-3 or TRBV12-4 with TRBJ1-1; no reliable D call. The CDR3 covers 14 residues. V was pared by 3 bases and J by 0 bases, with 8 bases between.

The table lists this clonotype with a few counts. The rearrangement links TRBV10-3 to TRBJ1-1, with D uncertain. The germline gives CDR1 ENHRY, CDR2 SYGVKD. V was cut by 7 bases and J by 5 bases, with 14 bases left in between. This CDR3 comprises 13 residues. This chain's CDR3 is CAITLDRLTEAFF. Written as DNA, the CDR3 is TGTGCCATCACTTTGGACCGTCTGACTGAAGCTTTCTTT.

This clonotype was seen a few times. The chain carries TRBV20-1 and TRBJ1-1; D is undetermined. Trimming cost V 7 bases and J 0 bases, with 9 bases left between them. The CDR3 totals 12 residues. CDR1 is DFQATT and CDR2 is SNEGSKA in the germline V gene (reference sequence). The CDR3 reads CSVQDLNTEAFF. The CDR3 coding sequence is TGCAGTGTCCAGGATTTGAACACTGAAGCTTTCTTT.

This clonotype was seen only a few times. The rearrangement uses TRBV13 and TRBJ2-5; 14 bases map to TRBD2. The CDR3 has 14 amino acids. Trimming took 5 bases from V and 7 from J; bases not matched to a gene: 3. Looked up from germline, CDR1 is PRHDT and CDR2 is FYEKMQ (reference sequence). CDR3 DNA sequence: TGTGCCAGCAGCCCCGGGACTAGCGGGAGGACCCAGTACTTC. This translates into CASSPGTSGRTQYF.

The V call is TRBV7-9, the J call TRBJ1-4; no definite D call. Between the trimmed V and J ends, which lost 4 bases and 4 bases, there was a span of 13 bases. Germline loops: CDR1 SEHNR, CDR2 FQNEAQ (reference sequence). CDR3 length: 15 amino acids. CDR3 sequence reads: CASSSDGLINEKLFF. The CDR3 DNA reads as TGTGCCAGCAGCTCGGACGGACTCATTAATGAAAAACTGTTTTTT.

The CDR3 nucleotides are TGTGCCAGCGAACCAAGACAGGTCTTGTCCTATGGCTACACCTTC. Its protein product is CASEPRQVLSYGYTF. The rearrangement uses TRBV28 and TRBJ1-2, with D perhaps TRBD1 (6 bases). The CDR3 consists of 15 residues. From germline, CDR1 is MDHEN and CDR2 SYDVKM. The V and J ends lost 8 bases and 4 bases respectively, with 20 bases between them.